The 30 T cell receptor beta chains below were found in one sample sequenced in a study of T cell clones after liver transplantation. Libraries were prepared by immunoSEQ multiplex PCR; TCRdb keeps only in-frame clonotypes and omits some of them. Among tens of thousands of clones listed, 90% were seen once. The source was CD4+ T cells from blood, collected before liver transplant. These receptor sequences come from a human donor who received a liver transplant.

In this sample, this clone turned up once. The genes are TRBV7-6 and TRBJ2-3; 9 positions match TRBD2. CDR1 SGHVS and CDR2 FNYEAQ come from the germline V gene. The CDR3 runs to 17 residues. Germline trimming cut 0 bases from V and 0 bases from J; bases unmatched to any gene: 4. The CDR3 sequence is CASSLAPSGASTDTQYF. The CDR3 coding sequence is TGTGCCAGCAGCTTAGCCCCTAGCGGGGCTAGCACAGATACGCAGTATTTT.

This chain links TRBV7-8 with TRBJ2-7; either TRBD1 or TRBD2 may fit D (5 bases each). The CDR3 runs to 14 residues. Trimming took 5 bases from V and 6 from J, leaving 17 bases between them. Germline V CDR1 and CDR2: SGHVS, FQNEAQ. The CDR3 nucleotides read TGTGCCAGCAGCCGGGGCCTCCATCTTCCCGAGCAGTACTTC. The encoded protein is CASSRGLHLPEQYF.

J is TRBJ1-1 and V is TRBV28, with TRBD1 matching 11 bases. The CDR3 is 14 amino acids. The ends lost 1 base at V and 11 bases at J; junction bases unmatched: 6. Germline CDR1 is MDHEN and CDR2 is SYDVKM. The CDR3 loop reads CASSLSGTGGKAFF. CDR3 bases: TGTGCCAGCAGTTTATCCGGGACAGGGGGTAAGGCTTTCTTT.

This clone has a single count. The J gene is TRBJ2-1, the V gene TRBV6-1; tentative D call: TRBD2 (7 bases). Germline CDR1 reads MNHNS; CDR2 reads SASEGT. Trimming removed 4 bases at V and 7 bases at J, with 17 bases between. This CDR3 contains 15 residues. CDR3 residues: CASSGRRGQVNEQFF. The CDR3 nucleotides are TGTGCCAGCAGTGGCAGGCGGGGGCAAGTGAATGAGCAGTTCTTC.

V usage is TRBV4-2 and J usage is TRBJ2-7; 10 positions match TRBD2. Germline loops: CDR1 LGHNA, CDR2 YNFKEQ. The V and J ends lost 4 bases and 1 base, in that order; junction bases with no gene match: 7. The CDR3 extends over 16 amino acids. The CDR3 here is CASSRQRGGESYEQYF. CDR3 DNA sequence: TGTGCCAGCAGCCGCCAGCGGGGGGGCGAATCCTACGAGCAGTACTTC.

This clone appeared a single time. Other DNA sequences in this sample translate to the same CDR3. The chain links TRBV6-6 to TRBJ1-1, with TRBD1 as a possible D gene (5 bases). This CDR3 region has 14 residues. The germline gives CDR1 MNHNY, CDR2 SVGAGI (reference sequence). V shed 2 bases and J shed 1 base, with 8 bases lying between them. Here the CDR3 reads CASSYNGGNTEAFF. The CDR3 DNA is TGTGCCAGCAGTTACAATGGGGGGAACACTGAAGCTTTCTTT.

The chain is built from TRBV28 and TRBJ2-7; 9 positions match TRBD1. Trimming took 3 bases from V and 0 from J; bases not matched to a gene: 6. The CDR3 runs 16 residues. Germline-derived CDR1 and CDR2 are MDHEN and SYDVKM. The CDR3 DNA is TGTGCCAGCAGTTTCCTCTGGGACAGGGTCTCCTACGAGCAGTACTTC. Translating it yields CASSFLWDRVSYEQYF.

This chain joins TRBV11-3 and TRBJ1-4; D unclear. The CDR3 is made up of 14 amino acids. Trimming removed 8 bases from V and 7 bases from J, with 17 bases in between. From germline, CDR1 is SGHNT and CDR2 YENEEA. The CDR3 sequence is CASSPEAVGEKLFF. Here the CDR3 DNA reads TGTGCCAGCTCTCCCGAGGCAGTAGGTGAAAAACTGTTTTTT.

The chain employs TRBV15 and TRBJ2-3, with 7 bases matching TRBD1. This CDR3 has 13 residues. Germline trimming cut 3 bases from V and 4 bases from J; bases unmatched to any gene: 1. Germline CDR1 and CDR2: LNHNV and YYDKDF (reference sequence). The CDR3 spells CATSRQGADTQYF. The CDR3 DNA follows: TGTGCCACCAGCAGGCAGGGGGCAGATACGCAGTATTTT.

The V gene is TRBV5-1, the J gene TRBJ2-2; D remains unclear. Trimming removed 0 bases at V and 0 bases at J, with 6 bases between. The length of the CDR3 is 15 residues. CDR1 SGHRS and CDR2 YFSETQ come from the germline V gene. The CDR3 DNA reads TGCGCCAGCAGCTTGGTTGGTTCGAACACCGGGGAGCTGTTTTTT. It codes for CASSLVGSNTGELFF.

The rearrangement uses TRBV5-6 and TRBJ1-4; 7 nucleotides agree with TRBD1. Germline V lookup: CDR1 SGHDT, CDR2 YYEEEE. The length of the CDR3 is 17 residues. The V gene end was trimmed by 4 bases and the J gene end by 0 bases; junction bases not matched to a gene: 9. The CDR3 DNA follows: TGTGCCAGCAGCAAAGCGACAGGGTGGACAACTAATGAAAAACTGTTTTTT. As protein: CASSKATGWTTNEKLFF.

The chain joins TRBV12-5 to TRBJ1-5, with D possibly being TRBD1 (6 bases). This CDR3 is built from 14 residues. In germline, CDR1 is LGHNT, CDR2 FRNRAP. V was cut by 7 bases and J by 4 bases, with 14 bases left in between. The chain's CDR3 is CASASGTTNQPQHF. CDR3 in DNA: TGTGCTAGTGCCTCCGGGACAACAAATCAGCCCCAGCATTTT.

The chain combines TRBV2 with TRBJ2-6; 10 positions match TRBD2. This CDR3 has 15 residues. Germline CDR1 is SNHLY and CDR2 is FYNNEI. V lost 8 bases and J lost 2; bases outside the gene matches: 3. This CDR3 is CASQREGAGANVLTF. CDR3 DNA: TGTGCCAGCCAGCGGGAGGGAGCTGGGGCCAACGTCCTGACTTTC.

This clone was observed a single time. V is TRBV18 and J is TRBJ2-1, with 7 bases aligning to TRBD2. Unmatched junction bases numbered 6, after V lost 2 bases and J lost 5 bases. CDR1 and CDR2 (germline): KGHSH, LQKENI. There are 15 residues in the CDR3. CDR3 in amino acids: CASSPGGSQNNEQFF. The CDR3 coding sequence is TGTGCCAGCTCACCAGGCGGGAGCCAGAACAATGAGCAGTTCTTC. The full variable domain, rest sourced from reference TRBV18 and TRBJ2-1, is NAGVMQNPRHLVRRRGQEARLRCSPMKGHSHVYWYRQLPEEGLKFMVYLQKENIIDESGMPKERFSAEFPKEGPSILRIQQVVRGDSAAYFCASSPGGSQNNEQFFGPGTRLTVL.

The chain recombines TRBV28 with TRBJ1-3; D is unresolved. This CDR3 contains 11 residues. Germline lookup yields CDR1 MDHEN and CDR2 SYDVKM. V gave up 2 bases and J gave up 6 bases, with 2 bases separating them. The CDR3 DNA follows: TGTGCCAGCAGTTTAGAAAACACCATATATTTT. Protein: CASSLENTIYF.

The V gene is TRBV28, the J gene TRBJ1-1; D possibly corresponds to TRBD1 (6 bases). Germline CDR1 is MDHEN and CDR2 is SYDVKM. This CDR3 is built from 13 residues. Trimming left V 5 bases short and J 3 bases short, with 10 bases between. The CDR3 sequence: CASSITGYTEAFF. CDR3 nucleotide sequence: TGTGCCAGCAGTATTACAGGGTACACTGAAGCTTTCTTT.

The chain couples TRBV19 to TRBJ2-7; 9 nucleotides line up with TRBD1. V lost 5 bases, J lost 3 bases, and 5 bases stayed unmatched. The CDR3 sequence is 14 residues long. Germline V gives CDR1 LNHDA, CDR2 SQIVND (reference sequence). For the CDR3, the DNA is TGTGCCAGTAGTCCGACAGGGGGGGACTACGAGCAGTACTTC. This codes for CASSPTGGDYEQYF.

The J gene is TRBJ2-3, the V gene TRBV11-2; 7 bases map to TRBD2. Per germline, CDR1 SGHAT and CDR2 FQNNGV. This CDR3 has 15 amino acids. Unmatched junction bases numbered 6, after V lost 1 base and J lost 5 bases. The DNA of the CDR3 is TGTGCCAGCAGCTTAGTGCCTAGCGGTATAGATACGCAGTATTTT. Translation gives CASSLVPSGIDTQYF.

The V and J genes are TRBV7-2 and TRBJ1-4; D gene ambiguous. The CDR3 consists of 13 residues. V lost 3 bases, J lost 5 bases, and 7 bases lay in between. CDR1 and CDR2 from the germline V gene are SGHTA and FQGNSA. CDR3 protein: CASSFNRNEKLFF. In nucleotides, the CDR3 is TGTGCCAGCAGCTTTAACAGAAATGAAAAACTGTTTTTT.

The chain links TRBV25-1 to TRBJ2-1; perhaps TRBD1 as D (6 bases). CDR3 length equals 16 residues. CDR1 is MGHDK and CDR2 is SYGVNS in the germline V gene. The V end was cut by 3 bases, the J end by 0 bases, with 12 bases between. CDR3 in amino acids: CASSDQTGYSYNEQFF. In nucleotides, the CDR3 is TGTGCCAGCAGTGACCAGACAGGCTACTCCTACAATGAGCAGTTCTTC.

This chain uses TRBV29-1 with TRBJ2-7; D may be TRBD1 (6 bases). Per the germline V gene, CDR1 is SQVTM and CDR2 is ANQGSEA. V was trimmed by 6 bases and J by 1 base, leaving 7 bases between them. This CDR3 spans 11 amino acids. The CDR3 DNA reads as TGCAGCGTAGGACAGTCCTACGAGCAGTACTTC. Translating it yields CSVGQSYEQYF.

This chain uses TRBV7-3 with TRBJ2-5; D is unresolved. In germline, CDR1 is SGHTA, CDR2 FQGTGA. Between the trimmed V and J ends, which lost 1 base and 3 bases, there was a span of 6 bases. This CDR3 spans 13 amino acids. CDR3 in amino acids: CASSLNGKETQYF. The CDR3 DNA follows: TGTGCCAGCAGCTTAAATGGGAAAGAGACCCAGTACTTC. Looking up the rest from reference TRBV7-3 and TRBJ2-5 gives the full variable domain: GAGVSQTPSNKVTEKGKYVELRCDPISGHTALYWYRQSLGQGPEFLIYFQGTGAADDSGLPNDRFFAVRPEGSVSTLKIQRTERGDSAVYLCASSLNGKETQYFGPGTRLLVL.

This clone was counted once. The genes are TRBV5-1 and TRBJ1-6, with TRBD1 matching over 9 bases. Germline V gene lookup returns CDR1 SGHRS and CDR2 YFSETQ. Germline trimming cut 0 bases from V and 4 bases from J; bases unmatched to any gene: 8. The CDR3 is 18 amino acids. CDR3 region: CASSLVPWTGDYNSPLHF. The CDR3 bases are TGCGCCAGCAGCTTGGTACCGTGGACAGGGGATTATAATTCACCCCTCCACTTT.

Points on this clone: The same CDR3 arises from other DNA sequences in this sample as well. This chain links TRBV7-2 with TRBJ2-5; D possibly uses TRBD1 or TRBD2 (7 bases each). The CDR3 covers 14 residues. The germline V and J ends were trimmed by 4 bases and 2 bases, with 11 bases remaining between them. Germline loops: CDR1 SGHTA, CDR2 FQGNSA. The CDR3 protein is CASSYQGGQETQYF. Here the CDR3 DNA reads TGTGCCAGCAGCTACCAGGGGGGGCAAGAGACCCAGTACTTC.

V and J are TRBV5-6 and TRBJ2-4; possibly TRBD2 for D (6 bases). This CDR3 has 13 amino acids. Germline V lookup: CDR1 SGHDT, CDR2 YYEEEE. V lost 6 bases and J lost 6, with 13 bases in between. The CDR3: CASTGRGLNIQYF. CDR3 nucleotides: TGTGCCAGCACTGGGCGGGGCCTAAACATTCAGTACTTC.

V and J are TRBV27 and TRBJ2-2; TRBD1 matches at 7 bases. The CDR3 covers 15 residues. Germline assignment: CDR1 MNHEY and CDR2 SMNVEV (reference sequence). Trimming at V came to 6 bases and at J to 3 bases, leaving 7 bases not matched to a gene. This CDR3 is CASRSQGNDTGELFF. The CDR3, as DNA: TGTGCCAGCAGATCACAGGGGAACGACACCGGGGAGCTGTTTTTT.

This chain links TRBV18 with TRBJ1-2, with TRBD1 identical over 7 bases. The junction had 4 bases not matched to a gene; V was cut back by 0 bases and J by 0 bases. CDR1 and CDR2 from the germline V gene are KGHSH and LQKENI. The CDR3 extends over 16 amino acids. CDR3: CASSPPGQHTNYGYTF. CDR3 coding DNA: TGTGCCAGCTCACCACCGGGACAGCATACTAACTATGGCTACACCTTC.

The CDR3 DNA sequence: TGTGCCAGCAGCTTAGTCGGGGAGCTGTTTTTT. Protein product: CASSLVGELFF. This sequence joins TRBV7-2 and TRBJ2-2; D not resolved. CDR1 and CDR2 from the germline V gene are SGHTA and FQGNSA. This CDR3 has 11 amino acids. V lost 1 base, J lost 7 bases, and 1 base lay in between.

This chain connects TRBV4-3 to TRBJ1-3; D gene unclear. The V and J ends lost 1 base and 4 bases respectively, with 5 bases between them. This CDR3 comprises 13 residues. Germline assignment: CDR1 LGHNA and CDR2 YSLEER. The chain's CDR3 is CASSQVSGNTIYF. CDR3 nucleotides: TGCGCCAGCAGCCAAGTAAGCGGAAACACCATATATTTT.

The chain combines TRBV6-5 with TRBJ1-1, with D unclear. The CDR3 sequence is 13 residues long. Trimming cost V 6 bases and J 3 bases, with 11 bases left between them. Germline V gene data show CDR1 as MNHEY and CDR2 as SVGAGI. CDR3 region: CASSRKGHTEAFF. The CDR3 region has the DNA TGTGCCAGCAGCCGAAAAGGGCACACTGAAGCTTTCTTT.